The clone carrying this T cell receptor (beta chain) was seen a few times. V was shortened by 0 bases and J by 3 bases, with 12 bases between the two germline ends. The germline gives CDR1 ENHRY, CDR2 SYGVKD. CDR3 length equals 15 residues. This sample stems from a study of CD8+ T cells in alopecia areata. Treatment here: oral pan-JAK inhibitor, 5-10 mg twice daily. As the sequencing template, cDNA was produced by extracting RNA and reverse transcribing it. Sequencing used immunoSEQ multiplex PCR; TCRdb keeps in-frame clones, though not all of them. The sample lists roughly 150,000 clones; nearly 55% were seen once.

The specimen comprised CD8+ T cells sorted from blood, sampled at week 4, from a patient treated with tofacitinib. The TCR originated in a human donor with alopecia areata. The rearrangement links TRBV10-3 to TRBJ2-7; no clear D. As DNA, the CDR3 is TGTGCCATCAGTGAGTCCCGTACCCCGTACTACGAGCAGTACTTC. This translates into CAISESRTPYYEQYF.